One and the same sample provided the 27 T cell receptor beta chains below, sequenced in a study of radiation and T cells in renal cell carcinoma. As for time point: baseline pretreatment blood. Treatment meaning: 15 Gy SBRT to primary tumor, nephrectomy 4 weeks later. Here immunoSEQ multiplex PCR was the method, and the copy in TCRdb shows in-frame clones only, minus some. This sample yields 150,000 or so clones, of which more than 70% are seen a single time; more than 10% belongs to the top ten. The sample was blood, taken from a patient whose treatment included radiotherapy and nephrectomy. The receptors come from a woman in her 50s with renal cell carcinoma.

The V call is TRBV10-3, the J call TRBJ2-3; 7 bases map to TRBD2. Trimming cost V 5 bases and J 2 bases; bases outside gene matches: 4. CDR1 and CDR2 (germline): ENHRY, SYGVKD. The CDR3 totals 14 residues. CDR3 protein: CAISPSGYTDTQYF. The CDR3, as DNA: TGTGCCATCAGTCCTAGCGGTTACACAGATACGCAGTATTTT.

V gene TRBV6-6 combines with J gene TRBJ2-6; D ambiguous. CDR1 and CDR2 from the germline V gene are MNHNY and SVGAGI (reference sequence). This CDR3 region has 14 residues. V was cut by 2 bases and J by 5 bases, with 7 bases left in between. The CDR3 reads CASSYNDRANVLTF. DNA for the CDR3: TGTGCCAGCAGTTACAATGACAGGGCCAACGTCCTGACTTTC.

CDR3 amino acids: CASSYSFRGDRVGYTF. The CDR3, as DNA: TGTGCCAGCAGTTACTCGTTCAGGGGGGACAGGGTTGGCTACACCTTC. This rearrangement joins TRBV6-5 to TRBJ1-2; 9 bases are shared with TRBD1. J lost 7 bases, V lost 0 bases, and 9 bases had no gene match. Germline lookup yields CDR1 MNHEY and CDR2 SVGAGI. The CDR3 spans 16 residues.

This clone has a single count. The chain employs TRBV18 and TRBJ1-2, with TRBD1 as a possible D gene (6 bases). CDR3 length equals 16 residues. The V end lost 2 bases, the J end lost 2 bases, and 15 bases lay between the germline ends. Germline V gene sequence: CDR1 KGHSH, CDR2 LQKENI. The CDR3: CASSPELAGANYGYTF. The CDR3 bases are TGTGCCAGCTCACCAGAGTTAGCAGGGGCGAACTATGGCTACACCTTC.

This chain connects TRBV6-1 to TRBJ2-1; D gene uncertain. Trimming stripped 6 bases from V and 5 bases from J, with 11 bases between. The CDR3 has 13 amino acids. Germline CDR1 MNHNS, CDR2 SASEGT. The CDR3 DNA follows: TGTGCCAGCAGCCTTTCCCTAAACAATGAGCAGTTCTTC. As protein: CASSLSLNNEQFF.

The gene calls are TRBV29-1 and TRBJ1-1; tentatively, D is TRBD1 (5 bases). The ends were cut back, 3 bases at V and 5 bases at J, with 13 bases in the middle. Germline loops: CDR1 SQVTM, CDR2 ANQGSEA. The CDR3 is 13 residues long. The CDR3 DNA reads TGCAGCGTTGAGGCCGGGGGTAATACTGAAGCTTTCTTT. Translating it yields CSVEAGGNTEAFF.

The chain recombines TRBV11-1 with TRBJ1-1; D perhaps matches TRBD1 (5 bases). CDR1 SGHAT and CDR2 FQDESV come from the germline V gene (reference sequence). Trimming removed 11 bases at V and 4 bases at J, with 11 bases between. The CDR3 is 11 amino acids. CDR3 residues: CAAGVGTEAFF. The CDR3, as DNA: TGTGCCGCGGGGGTTGGCACTGAAGCTTTCTTT. Together with reference TRBV11-1 and TRBJ1-1, the CDR3 gives the full variable domain: EAEVAQSPRYKITEKSQAVAFWCDPISGHATLYWYRQILGQGPELLVQFQDESVVDDSQLPKDRFSAERLKGVDSTLKIQPAELGDSAMYLCAAGVGTEAFFGQGTRLTVV.

The chain uses TRBV6-1 and TRBJ2-5; TRBD2 might be the D (6 bases). Germline CDR1 reads MNHNS; CDR2 reads SASEGT. The ends were cut back, 3 bases at V and 5 bases at J, with 10 bases in the middle. The CDR3 is made up of 13 amino acids. CDR3 amino acids: CASSDWREETQYF. For the CDR3, the DNA is TGTGCCAGCAGTGATTGGAGGGAGGAGACCCAGTACTTC.

The chain joins TRBV19 to TRBJ1-4; D not certain. Looked up from germline, CDR1 is LNHDA and CDR2 is SQIVND (reference sequence). The CDR3 runs 13 residues. Trimming removed 3 bases from V and 6 bases from J, with 8 bases in between. The CDR3 spells CASSIRLDEKLFF. The DNA for the CDR3 is TGTGCCAGTAGTATCCGTCTCGATGAAAAACTGTTTTTT.

The chain has TRBV9 and TRBJ1-2, with a tentative D call TRBD1 (5 bases). This CDR3 has 16 amino acids. The V and J ends lost 4 bases and 3 bases respectively, with 19 bases between them. CDR1 and CDR2 from the germline V gene are SGDLS and YYNGEE. The CDR3 region is CASSRLGGNTDYGYTF. CDR3 in DNA: TGTGCCAGCAGCCGTTTGGGGGGAAACACGGACTATGGCTACACCTTC.

CDR3 amino acids: CASRHRGSNQPQHF. CDR3 in DNA: TGTGCCAGTAGACACAGGGGGTCAAATCAGCCCCAGCATTTT. The V gene is TRBV19, the J gene TRBJ1-5; TRBD1 aligns across 8 bases. Losses at the gene ends were 6 bases for V and 4 bases for J; bases not matched to a gene: 5. CDR1 and CDR2 from the germline V gene are LNHDA and SQIVND (reference sequence). CDR3 size: 14 residues.

V and J are TRBV7-6 and TRBJ2-2; D uncertain. The CDR3 covers 17 residues. V lost 3 bases to trimming and J lost 6 bases, with 20 bases between them. The germline CDR1 and CDR2 sequences are SGHVS and FNYEAQ. CDR3 nucleotide sequence: TGTGCCAGCAGCTTCTTGCCGGTGGGGTCTTCATCCGGGGAGCTGTTTTTT. It is translated as CASSFLPVGSSSGELFF.

V usage is TRBV9 and J usage is TRBJ1-1; D may be TRBD1 (6 bases). This CDR3 spans 14 amino acids. The V end lost 2 bases, the J end lost 1 base, and 9 bases lay between the germline ends. In germline, CDR1 is SGDLS, CDR2 YYNGEE. The CDR3 DNA reads TGTGCCAGCAGCGTTCTGGGACAGAACACTGAAGCTTTCTTT. It yields the protein CASSVLGQNTEAFF.

This clone appeared a few times. V is TRBV7-3 and J is TRBJ2-1; TRBD2 is a possible D gene (5 bases). CDR3 length equals 16 residues. Germline CDR1 and CDR2: SGHTA and FQGTGA. Trimming shortened V by 5 bases and J by 5 bases, and 19 bases separated the two germline ends. In nucleotides, the CDR3 is TGTGCCAGCAGCAAACTCCGGGCCGGGCGGGACAATGAGCAGTTCTTC. Protein sequence: CASSKLRAGRDNEQFF. The variable domain in full, with the rest retrieved from reference TRBV7-3 and TRBJ2-1, is GAGVSQTPSNKVTEKGKYVELRCDPISGHTALYWYRQSLGQGPEFLIYFQGTGAADDSGLPNDRFFAVRPEGSVSTLKIQRTERGDSAVYLCASSKLRAGRDNEQFFGPGTRLTVL.

The CDR3 DNA reads as TGTGCCAGCATCAAACCGGGGGGGGGACCTGAAGCTTTCTTT. This sequence encodes CASIKPGGGPEAFF. The gene calls are TRBV6-5 and TRBJ1-1; perhaps TRBD1 as D (5 bases). The CDR3 runs 14 residues. Germline V gene data show CDR1 as MNHEY and CDR2 as SVGAGI. The V and J ends lost 7 bases and 6 bases respectively, with 18 bases between them.

The CDR3 reads CASSTRGDSYEQYF. CDR3 bases: TGTGCCAGCAGCACCCGGGGGGACTCCTACGAGCAGTACTTC. The chain couples TRBV7-8 to TRBJ2-7; TRBD2 matches 7 bases. V was clipped by 5 bases and J by 0 bases; unmatched bases: 4. The CDR3 runs 14 residues. The germline V gene has CDR1 SGHVS and CDR2 FQNEAQ.

This chain joins TRBV9 and TRBJ2-1; D may match TRBD1 or TRBD2 (5 bases each). Germline V gene data show CDR1 as SGDLS and CDR2 as YYNGEE. The V and J ends lost 0 bases and 7 bases respectively, with 8 bases between them. The CDR3 has 13 residues. DNA for the CDR3: TGTGCCAGCAGCGTAGGGGACCAAAATGAGCAGTTCTTC. Protein product: CASSVGDQNEQFF.

The V call is TRBV19, the J call TRBJ2-1; TRBD1 aligns across 9 bases. This CDR3 region has 15 residues. CDR1 is LNHDA, CDR2 SQIVND, per germline (reference sequence). The ends lost 7 bases at V and 0 bases at J; junction bases unmatched: 4. DNA for the CDR3: TGTGCCAGTACCCCGACAGGGGGCTCCTACAATGAGCAGTTCTTC. Protein: CASTPTGGSYNEQFF.

The rearrangement links TRBV6-1 to TRBJ2-7, with TRBD1 as a possible D gene (6 bases). Germline CDR1 and CDR2: MNHNS and SASEGT. V lost 4 bases to trimming and J lost 0 bases, with 16 bases between them. The CDR3 length is 16 residues. DNA of the CDR3: TGTGCCAGCAGTGGACCCAACAGGGCTAGCTCCTACGAGCAGTACTTC. The encoded protein is CASSGPNRASSYEQYF.

The chain employs TRBV5-1 and TRBJ2-3; 10 bases align to TRBD2. CDR1 SGHRS and CDR2 YFSETQ come from the germline V gene. The CDR3 totals 13 residues. V trimming: 0 bases; J trimming: 11 bases; junction bases outside the gene matches: 3. The CDR3 bases are TGCGCCAGCAGCTTGGATCTAGCGGGGGAGCAGTATTTT. Its translation is CASSLDLAGEQYF.

This CDR3 reads CASRPLTGEETQYF. The CDR3 DNA reads TGTGCCAGCAGGCCCCTGACAGGGGAAGAGACCCAGTACTTC. The chain joins TRBV9 to TRBJ2-5; 8 bases align to TRBD1. The CDR3 has 14 residues. Germline V gene data show CDR1 as SGDLS and CDR2 as YYNGEE. The V gene end was trimmed by 5 bases and the J gene end by 3 bases; junction bases not matched to a gene: 6.

The chain is built from TRBV27 and TRBJ2-6; TRBD1 aligns across 7 bases. V shed 2 bases, J shed 3 bases, and the junction held 16 bases outside the gene matches. Germline assignment: CDR1 MNHEY and CDR2 SMNVEV (reference sequence). This CDR3 has 20 amino acids. In nucleotides, the CDR3 is TGTGCCAGCAGTTTACGTGCTAGCAGGGGGAAGTTGGATGGGGCCAACGTCCTGACTTTC. Translation gives CASSLRASRGKLDGANVLTF.

V and J are TRBV6-1 and TRBJ1-6; TRBD1 matches 10 bases. This CDR3 has 15 residues. Germline V lookup: CDR1 MNHNS, CDR2 SASEGT. V was clipped by 5 bases and J by 8 bases; unmatched bases: 6. This chain's CDR3 is CASSQDRGNDSPLHF. In DNA form, the CDR3 reads TGTGCCAGCAGTCAGGACAGGGGGAATGATTCACCCCTCCACTTT.

The chain couples TRBV6-1 to TRBJ1-5; a weak D match, TRBD1 (5 bases). Deletions cut 7 bases from V and 9 bases from J, with 16 bases between. Germline CDR1 is MNHNS and CDR2 is SASEGT. The CDR3 covers 13 residues. This chain's CDR3 is CASKRGPTMPQHF. The CDR3, as DNA: TGTGCCAGCAAAAGGGGACCGACCATGCCCCAGCATTTT.

In DNA form, the CDR3 reads TGTGCCAGCAGCTTAGTGGCGGGGGGCCCCTACAATGAGCAGTTCTTC. This translates into CASSLVAGGPYNEQFF. The J gene is TRBJ2-1, the V gene TRBV7-9; 8 positions agree with TRBD2. Germline V gene lookup returns CDR1 SEHNR and CDR2 FQNEAQ (reference sequence). Unmatched junction bases numbered 4, after V lost 1 base and J lost 2 bases. CDR3 length: 16 residues.

V and J are TRBV18 and TRBJ1-3; maybe TRBD1 (6 bases). This CDR3 region has 15 residues. Trimming took off 3 bases at V and 0 bases at J, with 9 bases between the two ends. Germline CDR1 and CDR2: KGHSH and LQKENI. This CDR3 reads CASSPDSFSGNTIYF. The CDR3 coding sequence is TGTGCCAGCTCACCGGACAGTTTCTCTGGAAACACCATATATTTT.

The chain joins TRBV11-3 to TRBJ2-7; D is unresolved. There are 14 residues in the CDR3. Germline V gene sequence: CDR1 SGHNT, CDR2 YENEEA. The V end lost 1 base, the J end lost 3 bases, and 10 bases lay between the germline ends. The CDR3 is CASSLGGSNYEQYF. The CDR3 DNA is TGTGCCAGCAGCTTAGGGGGTTCCAACTACGAGCAGTACTTC.